This is a list of T cell receptor delta chains from one sample in a study of Vδ1+ human thymocytes. TCRdb re-called clones from the multiplex PCR reads via CATT. Here the sample spans about 55,000 delta-chain clones, roughly 15% being singletons. The specimen sequenced was Vdelta1+ gamma-delta thymocytes from the thymus. The receptors shown here come from a boy under two years old who had congenital heart surgery. Both conserved end residues are part of each CDR3. Each record gives: J gene, clone size, V gene, D gene, CDR3 DNA, CDR3 protein. A D gene is named only where the DNA matches it firmly. Clone size is shown for a subset of rows, as once, few, many or a class of expanded clone.

TRDJ1,few,TRDV1,TRDD3,TGTGCTCTTGGGGAATCGGTCCCCCAGTGTATTCCCACTGGGGGACGTTATCTCTCAGTCGATAAACTCATCTTT,CALGESVPQCIPTGGRYLSVDKLIF
TRDJ1,few,TRDV1,TRDD3,TGTGCTCTTGGGGAAGCGAGCTACGGGGTAGTACTGGGGGATACGCACTCGACCGATAAACTCATCTTT,CALGEASYGVVLGDTHSTDKLIF
TRDJ1,NA,TRDV1,NA,TGTGCTCTTGGGAACCTAGGAGGGGCTGGGACGTACACCGATAAACTCATCTTT,CALGNLGGAGTYTDKLIF
TRDJ1,once,TRDV1,TRDD3,TGTGCTCTTGGGGAACTTGATCCCTTACGCCTGGGGGCCAACACCGATAAACTCATCTTT,CALGELDPLRLGANTDKLIF
TRDJ1,few,TRDV1,TRDD3,TGTGCTCTTGGGGAATCCGTCCCATCCTGGGGGATGACCCGCCCATATAAACTCATCTTT,CALGESVPSWGMTRPYKLIF
TRDJ1,NA,TRDV1,TRDD3,TGTGCTCTTGGGGAACTGGCGTACTGGGGGATATACACCGATAAACTCATCTTT,CALGELAYWGIYTDKLIF
TRDJ1,NA,TRDV1,NA,TGTGCTCTTGGGGGCCGTACTTCCTACTCGGGGGATTTCACCGATAAACTCATCTTT,CALGGRTSYSGDFTDKLIF
TRDJ2,NA,TRDV1,TRDD3,TGTGCTCTTGGGGAACTACCCGTACTGGGGGAACACACAGCACAACTCTTCTTT,CALGELPVLGEHTAQLFF
TRDJ2,few,TRDV2,TRDD3,TGTGCCTGTGACACCGTGGGGGATACTTTGACAGCACAACTCTTCTTT,CACDTVGDTLTAQLFF
TRDJ1,NA,TRDV1,NA,TGTGCTCTTGGGGCCTCCCCTTCCCCCCGGATCCGCACCGATAAACTCATCTTT,CALGASPSPRIRTDKLIF
TRDJ1,few,TRDV1,TRDD3,TGTGCTCTTGGGGAACGGCCCTTCCTACGAGTGGTACTGGGGGATACTAACACCGATAAACTCATCTTT,CALGERPFLRVVLGDTNTDKLIF
TRDJ1,NA,TRDV1,NA,TGTGCTCTTGGGGCCCGGGGGACTGATAAACTCATCTTT,CALGARGTDKLIF
TRDJ1,once,TRDV1,NA,TGTGCTCTTGGGGAACACTACGGGGCATCCCCCCCAAAGGAACCTAATAAACTCATCTTT,CALGEHYGASPPKEPNKLIF
TRDJ1,NA,TRDV1,TRDD3,TGTGCTCTTGGGGAGCATCTTCCTACCTCCGCCCCCTTTTTTCTGGGGGATAACAACGATAAACTCATCTTT,CALGEHLPTSAPFFLGDNNDKLIF
TRDJ1,few,TRDV1,TRDD2,TGTGCTCTTGGGGGAGGCCATTCTTCCTACATTCCCCAATGGGGAATATCGGATAAACTCATCTTT,CALGGGHSSYIPQWGISDKLIF
TRDJ1,NA,TRDV1,TRDD2,TGTGCTCTTGGGGAGCGGGGCGTTCCTACATGGAGGCCGTACACCGATAAACTCATCTTT,CALGERGVPTWRPYTDKLIF
TRDJ1,NA,TRDV1,NA,TGTGCTCTTGGGGAACTCCAATCCTCCCGGGGCACCGATAAACTCATCTTT,CALGELQSSRGTDKLIF